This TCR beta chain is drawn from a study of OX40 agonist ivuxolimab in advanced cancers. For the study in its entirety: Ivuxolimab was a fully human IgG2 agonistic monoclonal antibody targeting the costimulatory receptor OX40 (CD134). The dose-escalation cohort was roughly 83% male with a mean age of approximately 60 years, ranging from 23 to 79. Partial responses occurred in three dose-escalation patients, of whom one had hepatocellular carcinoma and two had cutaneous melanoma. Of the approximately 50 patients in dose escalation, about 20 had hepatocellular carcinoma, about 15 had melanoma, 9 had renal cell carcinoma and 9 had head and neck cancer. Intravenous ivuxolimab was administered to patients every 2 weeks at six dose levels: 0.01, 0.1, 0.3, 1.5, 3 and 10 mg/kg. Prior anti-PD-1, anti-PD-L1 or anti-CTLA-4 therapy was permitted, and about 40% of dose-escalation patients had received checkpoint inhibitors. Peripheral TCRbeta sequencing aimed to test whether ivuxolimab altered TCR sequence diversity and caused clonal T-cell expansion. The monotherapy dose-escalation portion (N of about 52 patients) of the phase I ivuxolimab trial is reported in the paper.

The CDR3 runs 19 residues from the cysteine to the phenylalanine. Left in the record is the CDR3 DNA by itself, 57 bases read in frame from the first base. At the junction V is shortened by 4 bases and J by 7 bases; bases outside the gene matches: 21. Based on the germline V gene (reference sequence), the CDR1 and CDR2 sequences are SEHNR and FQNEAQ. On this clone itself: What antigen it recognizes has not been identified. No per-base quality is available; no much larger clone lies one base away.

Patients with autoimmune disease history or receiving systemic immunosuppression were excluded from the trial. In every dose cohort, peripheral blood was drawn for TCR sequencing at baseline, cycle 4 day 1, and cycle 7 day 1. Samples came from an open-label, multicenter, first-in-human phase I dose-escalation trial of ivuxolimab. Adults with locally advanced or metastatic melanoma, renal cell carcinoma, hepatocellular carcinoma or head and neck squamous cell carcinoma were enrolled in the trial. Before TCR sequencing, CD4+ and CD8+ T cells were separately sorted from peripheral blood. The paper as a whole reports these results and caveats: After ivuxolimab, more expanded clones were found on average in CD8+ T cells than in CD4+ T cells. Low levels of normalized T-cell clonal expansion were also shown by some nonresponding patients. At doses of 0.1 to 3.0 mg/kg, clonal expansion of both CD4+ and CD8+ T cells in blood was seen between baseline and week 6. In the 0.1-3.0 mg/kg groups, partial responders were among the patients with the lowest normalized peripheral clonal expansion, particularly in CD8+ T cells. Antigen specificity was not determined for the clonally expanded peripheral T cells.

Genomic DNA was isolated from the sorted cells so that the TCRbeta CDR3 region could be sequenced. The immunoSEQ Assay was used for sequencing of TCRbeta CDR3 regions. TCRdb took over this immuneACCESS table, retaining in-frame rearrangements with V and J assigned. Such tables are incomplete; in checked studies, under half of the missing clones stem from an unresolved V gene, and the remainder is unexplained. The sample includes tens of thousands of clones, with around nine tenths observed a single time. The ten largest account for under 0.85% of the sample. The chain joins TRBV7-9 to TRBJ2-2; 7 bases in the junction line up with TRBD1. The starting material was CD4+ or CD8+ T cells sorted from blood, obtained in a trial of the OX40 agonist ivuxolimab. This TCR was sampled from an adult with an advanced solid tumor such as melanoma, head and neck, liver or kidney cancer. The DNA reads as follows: TGTGCCAGCAGCTCCCATATTCTTACGACAGGGTATGGGAACGGGGAGCTGTTTTTT. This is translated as CASSSHILTTGYGNGELFF.